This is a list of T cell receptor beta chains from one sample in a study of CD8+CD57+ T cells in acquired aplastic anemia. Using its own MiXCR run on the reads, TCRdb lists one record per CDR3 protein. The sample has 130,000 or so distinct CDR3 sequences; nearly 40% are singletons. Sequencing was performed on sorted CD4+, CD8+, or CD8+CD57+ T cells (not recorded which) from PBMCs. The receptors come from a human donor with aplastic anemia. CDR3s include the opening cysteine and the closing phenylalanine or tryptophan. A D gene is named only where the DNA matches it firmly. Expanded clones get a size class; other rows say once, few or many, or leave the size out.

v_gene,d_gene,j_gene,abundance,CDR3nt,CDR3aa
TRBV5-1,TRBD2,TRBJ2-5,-,TGCGCCAGCCTCCCCGGGGGGGAGACCCAGTACTTC,CASLPGGETQYF
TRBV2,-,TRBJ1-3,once,TGTGCCAGCATCGTGCGGGGAAACACCATGTATTTT,CASIVRGNTMYF
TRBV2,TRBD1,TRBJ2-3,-,TGTGCCAGCAGGTTCGGACAGGGTCCAGATACGCAGTATTTT,CASRFGQGPDTQYF
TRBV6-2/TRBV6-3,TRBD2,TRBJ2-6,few,TGTGCCAGCAGCCAACTAGCGGGGGGGCCCGGGGCCAACGTCCTGACTTTC,CASSQLAGGPGANVLTF
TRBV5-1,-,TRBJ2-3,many,TGCGCCAGCAGCTTAAGTTATGCGCTAACAGATACGCAGTATTTT,CASSLSYALTDTQYF
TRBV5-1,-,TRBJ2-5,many,TGCGCCAGCAGGCGAGGGGAACAAGAGACCCAGTACTTC,CASRRGEQETQYF
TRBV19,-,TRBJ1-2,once,TGTGCCAGTAGTATCGCGGAGGGCCGGGTTGGCTACACCTTC,CASSIAEGRVGYTF
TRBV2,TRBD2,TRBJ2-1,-,TGTGCCAGCAGTGCCGGGACTAGGAGCTCCTACAATGAGCAGTTCTTC,CASSAGTRSSYNEQFF
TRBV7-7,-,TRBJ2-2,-,TGTGCCGGCAGCTTACAACAGGGGAACACCGGGGAGCTGTTTTTT,CAGSLQQGNTGELFF
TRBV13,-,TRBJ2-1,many,TGTGCCAGCAGCTTATTAAGGGGCAATGAGCAGTTCTTC,CASSLLRGNEQFF
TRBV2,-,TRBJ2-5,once,TGTGCCAGCAGTGACATGGGGCAGACCAAAGAGACCCAGTACTTC,CASSDMGQTKETQYF
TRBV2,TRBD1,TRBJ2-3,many,TGTGCCAGCAGTGCAGGGGGCCTGTGGGCAGATACGCAGTATTTT,CASSAGGLWADTQYF
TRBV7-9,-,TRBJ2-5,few,TGTGCCAGCGGCCCCACCCCGGGGGCTGGGGAGACCCAGTACTTC,CASGPTPGAGETQYF
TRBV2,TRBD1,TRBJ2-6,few,TGTGCCAGCAGCTGGGGACAGGGGGCGAGCTCTGGGGCCAACGTCCTGACTTTC,CASSWGQGASSGANVLTF
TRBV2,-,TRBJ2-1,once,TGTGCCAGCAGAGGCACCACCTACAATGAGCAGTTCTTC,CASRGTTYNEQFF
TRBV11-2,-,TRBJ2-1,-,TGTGCCAGCAGCTTGGAGGGGACAGCAACATGCCTCTACAATGAGCAGTTCTTC,CASSLEGTATCLYNEQFF
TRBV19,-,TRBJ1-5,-,TGTGCCAGTAGTATAGCCTACGGGCAGCCCCAGCATTTT,CASSIAYGQPQHF
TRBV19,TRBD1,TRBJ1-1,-,TGTGCCAGTAGTCACGGACAGGGGGCTTCGGTAGGCACTGAAGCTTTCTTT,CASSHGQGASVGTEAFF
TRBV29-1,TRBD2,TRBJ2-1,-,TGCAGCGTTGGGTCCCTAGCGGGGGGGCCGAATGAGCAGTTCTTC,CSVGSLAGGPNEQFF
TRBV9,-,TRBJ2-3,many,TGTGCCAGCAGCGTAGTGGCGGGGGCAAGCACAGATACGCAGTATTTT,CASSVVAGASTDTQYF
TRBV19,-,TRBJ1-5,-,TGTGCCACTAACTACGCAGGCTTTGATAGCAATCAGCCCCAGCATTTT,CATNYAGFDSNQPQHF
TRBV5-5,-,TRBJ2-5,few,TGTGCCAGCAGCTTCCGTAGCCCGGAGACCCAGTACTTC,CASSFRSPETQYF
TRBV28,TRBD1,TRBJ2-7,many,TGTGCCAGCAGCTCCGGGACAGGAAGACCCTACGAGCAGTACTTC,CASSSGTGRPYEQYF
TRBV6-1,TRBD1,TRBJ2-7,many,TGTGCCAGCAGCACGGGACAGGGGACATCCTACGAGCAGTACTTC,CASSTGQGTSYEQYF
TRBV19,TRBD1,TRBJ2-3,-,TGTGCCAGTAGTATTAGGGCAGGGGGCACGACAGATACGCAGTATTTT,CASSIRAGGTTDTQYF
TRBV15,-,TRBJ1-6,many,TGTGCCACCAGCAGAGACGGACAGTTTAATTCACCCCTCCACTTT,CATSRDGQFNSPLHF
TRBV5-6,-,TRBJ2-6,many,TGTGCCAGCAGCTTGGGGCCGAGGTCTGGGGCCAACGTCCTGACTTTC,CASSLGPRSGANVLTF
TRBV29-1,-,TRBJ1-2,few,TGCAGCGTTGAAGCGGCTGTAGCCGGGAATGGCTACACCTTC,CSVEAAVAGNGYTF
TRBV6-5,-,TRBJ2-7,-,TGTGCCAGCAGTTACTCTAGGGACGACGGATGGTTCTACGAGCAGTACTTC,CASSYSRDDGWFYEQYF
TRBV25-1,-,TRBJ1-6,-,TGTGCCAGCAGTGAATTGGGGGTAAATTCACCCCTCCACTTT,CASSELGVNSPLHF
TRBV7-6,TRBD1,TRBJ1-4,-,TGTGCCAGCAGCTTAGTAGGGGGCCTGGCTAATGAAAAACTGTTTTTT,CASSLVGGLANEKLFF
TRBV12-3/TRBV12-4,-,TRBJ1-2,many,TGTGCCAGCAGTCAGACCGGATTTCGTGGCTACACCTTC,CASSQTGFRGYTF
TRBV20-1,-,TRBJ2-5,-,TGCAGTGCCCCGCTCCGGGAAGGGGCTCCCCAGTACTTC,CSAPLREGAPQYF
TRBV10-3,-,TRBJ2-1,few,TGTGCCATCCGCAGGGGCAATGAGCAGTTCTTC,CAIRRGNEQFF
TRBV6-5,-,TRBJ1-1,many,TGTGCCAGCAGTCCAAAGGGGTGGACTGAAGCTTTCTTT,CASSPKGWTEAFF
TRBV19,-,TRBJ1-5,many,TGTGCCAGTACGACAACGCACAGGGATCAGCCCCAGCATTTT,CASTTTHRDQPQHF
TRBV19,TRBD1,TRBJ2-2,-,TGTGCCACCTCGCCCAGGGACAGGGGGCTGTTTTTT,CATSPRDRGLFF
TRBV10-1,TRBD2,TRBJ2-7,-,TGCGCCAGCAGGAGACTAGCGGGATACTACGAGCAGTACTTC,CASRRLAGYYEQYF
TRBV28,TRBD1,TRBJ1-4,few,TGTGCCAGCAGTTATCAGGGGGCTCATGAAAAACTGTTTTTT,CASSYQGAHEKLFF
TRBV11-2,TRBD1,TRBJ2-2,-,TGTGCCAGCAGCCACGCAGGGGGCGCAGCCGGGGAGCTGTTTTTT,CASSHAGGAAGELFF
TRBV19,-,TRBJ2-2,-,TGTGTCAGTGGTAGAGACAAGAACACCGGGGAGCTGTTTTTT,CVSGRDKNTGELFF
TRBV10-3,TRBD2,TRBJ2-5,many,TGTGCCATCAGTGATGGTCCTAGCGGTGGGTACCAAGAGACCCAGTACTTC,CAISDGPSGGYQETQYF